This TCR beta chain emerged from a study of shared clonotypes between healthy human individuals. General study findings and limits: Lower generation probabilities were found for non-shared clonotypes than for those shared by all four donors.

CD8 cells regarded as naive lacked CD45RO, were positively chosen for CCR7, and omitted terminally differentiated effector memory CD45RA+ cells. Assay used: immunoSEQ multiplex PCR; TCRdb lists only in-frame clones, some missing. The sample lists roughly 1,800,000 clones; approximately 94% were seen once. Note on this clone: The target antigen is unknown. The sample carries other DNA sequences with the same CDR3.

The sequencing sample was made of naive CD8+ T cells sorted from blood. The source is a man aged 18 to 30 in good health.

CDR3 region: CASSSPGYEQYF. CDR3 DNA: TGTGCCAGCAGTTCCCCGGGGTACGAGCAGTACTTC. The chain employs TRBV28 and TRBJ2-7, with D perhaps TRBD2 (5 bases). The CDR3 spans 12 residues. V lost 4 bases and J lost 4, with 8 bases in between. The germline V gene encodes CDR1 MDHEN and CDR2 SYDVKM.